This is a list of T cell receptor beta chains from one sample in a study of T-cell reconstitution after alpha-beta-depleted transplantation in children. TCRdb reanalysed the PCR reads using MiXCR and keeps one entry per CDR3 protein. The sample has 130,000 or so distinct CDR3 sequences, about a tenth seen once; the top ten hold 20% to 30%. The sequencing here drew on PBMCs, mostly from graft donor cells, taken 180 days after TCRalphabeta/CD19-depleted stem cell transplant. The receptors stem from a girl under two years old who had a stem cell transplant for combined immunodeficiency, so the T cells may come from the graft donor. CDR3s include the opening cysteine and the closing phenylalanine or tryptophan. The D gene is left open where the match is weak. Clone size appears in some rows only: once, few, many, or a class for an expanded clone.

j_call | d_call | v_call | clone_size | cdr3_nt | cdr3_aa
TRBJ2-3 | NA | TRBV29-1 | NA | TGCAGCGTTGAAGGGCCAGCTTCTAGCACAGATACGCAGTATTTT | CSVEGPASSTDTQYF
TRBJ2-1 | TRBD2 | TRBV20-1 | few | TGCAGTGCTAGAGATAGAGGTGGCGGGAGCTCCTACAATGAGCAGTTCTTC | CSARDRGGGSSYNEQFF
TRBJ2-5 | NA | TRBV10-3 | few | TGTGCCATCAGCGCAGGACAGCAAGAGACCCAGTACTTC | CAISAGQQETQYF
TRBJ2-5 | TRBD2 | TRBV20-1 | many | TGCAGTGCTAGAGCGATAGCGGGGGAGCAAGAGACCCAGTACTTC | CSARAIAGEQETQYF
TRBJ2-1 | TRBD2 | TRBV18 | few | TGTGCCAGCTCACCATTAGGGACTAGCGGGAGCTACAATGAGCAGTTCTTC | CASSPLGTSGSYNEQFF
TRBJ1-3 | TRBD1 | TRBV4-2 | few | TGTGCCAGCAGCCTCGAACCGGGACAGGGGGGAAACACCATATATTTT | CASSLEPGQGGNTIYF
TRBJ1-2 | NA | TRBV7-8 | NA | TGTGCCAGCAGCTTAGCGCAAGGGTTTTATGGCTACACCTTC | CASSLAQGFYGYTF
TRBJ2-1 | TRBD1 | TRBV2 | many | TGTGCCAGCACTCGGACAGGGGGCTACAATGAGCAGTTCTTC | CASTRTGGYNEQFF
TRBJ2-1 | NA | TRBV12-3/TRBV12-4 | NA | TGTGCCAGCAGTTTAGGCCTAGCGAATAACAATGAGCAGTTCTTC | CASSLGLANNNEQFF
TRBJ2-7 | TRBD2 | TRBV11-3 | NA | TGTGCCAGCAGCCCCGGGGGAGGGCAGCCCCTCTACGAGCAGTACTTC | CASSPGGGQPLYEQYF
TRBJ2-4 | NA | TRBV4-1 | many | TGCGCCAGCAGCCCACGGGTTTTAGCCAAAAACATTCAGTACTTC | CASSPRVLAKNIQYF
TRBJ2-1 | TRBD2 | TRBV29-1 | few | TGCAGCGTGCCGGGACTAGCGGTTTACAATGAGCAGTTCTTC | CSVPGLAVYNEQFF
TRBJ2-7 | TRBD2 | TRBV5-1 | few | TGCGCCAGCAGCTCGGCGGGGGTCCCCTACGAGCAGTACTTC | CASSSAGVPYEQYF
TRBJ2-7 | NA | TRBV18 | few | TGTGCCAGCTCGCCGCAGGGCTCCTACGAGCAGTACTTC | CASSPQGSYEQYF
TRBJ1-2 | TRBD1 | TRBV25-1 | NA | TGTGCCAGCAGTGAATACGGGACAGGGCGGCACTATGGCTACACCTTC | CASSEYGTGRHYGYTF
TRBJ2-5 | TRBD2 | TRBV18 | few | TGTGCCAGCTCGCTGACTAGCGGGGGTGAGACCCAGTACTTC | CASSLTSGGETQYF
TRBJ2-1 | NA | TRBV5-6 | NA | TGTGCCAGCAGCTTGGGGGGTTGGGGTAATGAGCAGTTCTTC | CASSLGGWGNEQFF
TRBJ2-7 | TRBD1 | TRBV6-6 | few | TGTGCCAGCACCAGAGGGGGCCCCTACGAGCAGTACTTC | CASTRGGPYEQYF
TRBJ2-5 | TRBD1 | TRBV7-8 | few | TGTGCCAGCAGCTCACTCCCGACAGGGAATAGATGGGAGACCCAGTACTTC | CASSSLPTGNRWETQYF
TRBJ1-5 | TRBD1 | TRBV30 | NA | TGTGCCTGGAGTGTACAGGGGGATCAGCCCCAGCATTTT | CAWSVQGDQPQHF
TRBJ1-4 | NA | TRBV12-3/TRBV12-4 | few | TGTGCCAGCAGTTTCTTCCTTGGGGAAAAACTGTTTTTT | CASSFFLGEKLFF
TRBJ2-1 | NA | TRBV12-3/TRBV12-4 | NA | TGTGCCAGCAGTGGGCACCGAAGCTCCTACAATGAGCAGTTCTTC | CASSGHRSSYNEQFF
TRBJ1-5 | NA | TRBV7-2 | NA | TGTGCCAGCAGCCAAGGGGTAATGGACAATCAGCCCCAGCATTTT | CASSQGVMDNQPQHF
TRBJ2-7 | NA | TRBV5-5 | few | TGTGCCAGCAGAAGCCCTCCAAACTCCTACGAGCAGTACTTC | CASRSPPNSYEQYF
TRBJ2-7 | TRBD1 | TRBV10-3 | NA | TGTGCCATCAGTGCGGCACAGGGGTCCTACGAGCAGTACTTC | CAISAAQGSYEQYF
TRBJ2-3 | NA | TRBV5-1 | many | TGCGCCAGCAGCTTGTGGGACATTAGCACAGATACGCAGTATTTT | CASSLWDISTDTQYF
TRBJ2-5 | TRBD2 | TRBV6-1 | NA | TGTGCCAGCAGTCAAGGAAGAGCGGGGGCCCAGTACTTC | CASSQGRAGAQYF
TRBJ2-2 | NA | TRBV7-8 | many | TGTGCCAGCAGCTCTGGTCGCCTCCCACTAGGGCCAAACACCGGGGAGCTGTTTTTT | CASSSGRLPLGPNTGELFF
TRBJ2-7 | NA | TRBV5-5 | NA | TGTGCCAGCAGCTTGGCCCTACAGCTCGTTTGTGAGCAGTACTTC | CASSLALQLVCEQYF
TRBJ2-2 | TRBD2 | TRBV20-1 | few | TGCAGTGCTAGGCGGACTAGCCTTACCGGGGAGCTGTTTTTT | CSARRTSLTGELFF
TRBJ2-1 | TRBD2 | TRBV25-1 | few | TGTGCCAGCAGACGAAGGGGACTAGCGGGCAGGGGGGATGAGCAGTTCTTC | CASRRRGLAGRGDEQFF
TRBJ1-2 | NA | TRBV6-5 | NA | TGTGCCAGCTGTTACGGAAACAGGGCAAACTATGGCTACACCTTC | CASCYGNRANYGYTF
TRBJ1-2 | NA | TRBV10-3 | NA | TGTGCCATCAGTGAGTCGTGGGGAAACTATGGCTACACCTTC | CAISESWGNYGYTF
TRBJ2-7 | TRBD2 | TRBV11-2 | few | TGTGCCAGCAGCTTAGAGGTTAGCGGGGGCTACGAGCAGTACTTC | CASSLEVSGGYEQYF
TRBJ2-5 | NA | TRBV5-1 | NA | TGCGCCAGCAGCTTGGAAGCGGGCCTCCCGAAGACCAAGTACTTC | CASSLEAGLPKTKYF
TRBJ2-1 | NA | TRBV10-3 | NA | TGTGCCATCAGTGCTTTAGTAGAGAATGAGCAGTTCTTC | CAISALVENEQFF
TRBJ2-5 | NA | TRBV4-2 | NA | TGTGCCAGCAGTAGGCAGCATCAAGAGACCCAGTACTTC | CASSRQHQETQYF
TRBJ1-1 | NA | TRBV12-3/TRBV12-4 | NA | TGTGCCAGCAGCCTCTCCAGGGTACAAGCTTTCTTT | CASSLSRVQAFF
TRBJ2-1 | TRBD2 | TRBV7-2 | few | TGTGCCAGCAGCTCGGGACTAGCTACCGGGCGGCAGTTCTTC | CASSSGLATGRQFF
TRBJ2-7 | TRBD1 | TRBV20-1 | NA | TGCAGTGCTAGAGATTATCGCGGACAGGAAGGCTACGAGCAGTACTTC | CSARDYRGQEGYEQYF
TRBJ2-3 | NA | TRBV7-6 | NA | TGTGCCAGCAGCTTAGACAGCACAGATACGCAGTATTTT | CASSLDSTDTQYF
TRBJ2-5 | TRBD1 | TRBV10-3 | many | TGTGCCATCTCCCCGCGGGTGGGACAGCTAAGGGAGACCCAGTACTTC | CAISPRVGQLRETQYF
TRBJ2-5 | NA | TRBV15 | NA | TGTGCCACCAGCAGAGAGCGGCAAGAGACCCAGTACTTC | CATSRERQETQYF
TRBJ2-5 | NA | TRBV29-1 | few | TGCAGCGTTGAAGCCCAAGAGACCCAGTACTTC | CSVEAQETQYF
TRBJ2-7 | NA | TRBV5-6 | few | TGTGCCAGCAGCTCAGGGGAGGGCTACGAGCAGTACTTC | CASSSGEGYEQYF
TRBJ2-5 | TRBD1 | TRBV5-1 | NA | TGCGCCAGCAGCCCAACCCAGACAGGGTGGCAAGAGACCCAGTACTTC | CASSPTQTGWQETQYF
TRBJ2-5 | NA | TRBV18 | many | TGTGCCAGCTCACAGGGTTTACAAGAGACCCAGTACTTC | CASSQGLQETQYF
TRBJ2-1 | NA | TRBV6-5 | NA | TGTGCCAGCAGTTACCGTAAACAGGGAGACAATGAGCAGTTCTTC | CASSYRKQGDNEQFF
TRBJ1-4 | NA | TRBV5-1 | many | TGCGCCAGCAGAACCGGGACCTCGAGTTGGAGTGAAAAACTGTTTTTT | CASRTGTSSWSEKLFF
TRBJ2-7 | NA | TRBV6-5 | few | TGTGCCAGCAGTTACTCCGGGATTTCCTACGAGCAGTACTTC | CASSYSGISYEQYF
TRBJ1-2 | TRBD1 | TRBV10-3 | few | TGTGCCATCAGTGAGGACAGGGGACGGGGCTACACCTTC | CAISEDRGRGYTF
TRBJ2-3 | NA | TRBV5-5 | NA | TGTGCCAGCAGCTTGGAGCAGGGGTCGCAGTATTTT | CASSLEQGSQYF
TRBJ2-5 | TRBD1 | TRBV29-1 | many | TGCAGCGTCTACAGGGGGAGGGAGACCCAGTACTTC | CSVYRGRETQYF
TRBJ1-1 | NA | TRBV12-3/TRBV12-4 | NA | TGTGCCAGCATCCAAGGAGGATACCCGAACACTGAAGCTTTCTTT | CASIQGGYPNTEAFF